Each of the 20 T cell receptor beta chains below was sequenced from the same sample in a study of metastatic and nonmetastatic thyroid tumors. Prior to thyroid surgery, none of the patients had received any treatment. With MiXCR, TCRdb reprocessed the PCR reads. In the table there are about 23,000 clones, roughly 15% of which are singletons. Sequencing input: tumor tissue. Every receptor here comes from a female donor with papillary thyroid cancer or a benign thyroid nodule (not recorded which). Some clones in this sample may be carry-over from other donors' samples.

This clone was detected many times. DNA of the CDR3: TGTGCCAGCTCCCCTACTAGCGGGAGGGCCTGGAACAATGAGCAGTTCTTC. It translates to CASSPTSGRAWNNEQFF. The chain carries TRBV18 and TRBJ2-1; 13 bases agree with TRBD2. Germline V CDR1 and CDR2: KGHSH, LQKENI. The CDR3 covers 17 residues. After removal of 6 bases from V and 5 bases from J, the junction contained 10 bases not matched to a gene.

This clone was counted ten times or more. The rearrangement links TRBV5-1 to TRBJ2-3; the D is unclear. This CDR3 is built from 15 residues. Trimming removed 0 bases from V and 2 bases from J, with 10 bases in between. Germline loops: CDR1 SGHRS, CDR2 YFSETQ. CDR3 loop: CASSLGTFDTDTQYF. The CDR3 DNA follows: TGCGCCAGCAGCTTGGGGACCTTCGACACAGATACGCAGTATTTT.

By share, this clone counts as medium-sized (0.01 to 0.1%). The V call is TRBV20-1, the J call TRBJ1-1, with no clear D. This CDR3 has 15 amino acids. Trimming shortened V by 0 bases and J by 4 bases, and 15 bases separated the two germline ends. In germline, CDR1 is DFQATT, CDR2 SNEGSKA (reference sequence). The CDR3 loop is CSARDLALLVTEAFF. The CDR3 DNA follows: TGCAGTGCTAGAGATCTTGCTTTACTGGTCACTGAAGCTTTCTTT.

By sample fraction, this clone is medium-sized. This chain joins TRBV6-1 and TRBJ2-7, with a possible D match to TRBD2 (5 bases). The V gene's germline CDR1 is MNHNS and CDR2 SASEGT. V lost 5 bases and J 3 bases, leaving 14 bases between the germline ends. The CDR3 sequence is 14 residues long. CDR3: CASSPRRGNYEQYF. The CDR3, as DNA: TGTGCCAGCAGTCCCCGACGGGGAAACTACGAGCAGTACTTC.

This clone was seen many times. The chain employs TRBV29-1 and TRBJ2-7; the D gene is possibly TRBD2 (5 bases). The CDR3 length is 12 residues. Germline V gene sequence: CDR1 SQVTM, CDR2 ANQGSEA. Trimming cost V 5 bases and J 0 bases, with 8 bases left between them. CDR3 region: CSVIGVSYEQYF. For the CDR3, the DNA is TGCAGCGTTATCGGGGTCTCCTACGAGCAGTACTTC.

This clone was detected ten times or more. The chain combines TRBV2 with TRBJ2-7; 10 nucleotides match TRBD2. V was clipped by 6 bases and J by 5 bases; unmatched bases: 10. The germline gives CDR1 SNHLY, CDR2 FYNNEI. CDR3 length: 15 amino acids. The CDR3 here is CASSGRSGRGNEQYF. The DNA for the CDR3 is TGTGCCAGCAGCGGGAGGAGCGGGAGGGGAAACGAGCAGTACTTC.

This clone has just a few counts. This sequence joins TRBV5-6 and TRBJ2-5, with D uncertain. The germline V and J ends were trimmed by 0 bases and 2 bases, with 11 bases remaining between them. This CDR3 contains 15 residues. From germline, CDR1 is SGHDT and CDR2 YYEEEE. The CDR3: CASSLGLSEQETQYF. CDR3 coding DNA: TGTGCCAGCAGCTTGGGTTTGAGTGAGCAAGAGACCCAGTACTTC.

This clone was recorded at least ten times. J is TRBJ1-2 and V is TRBV19; the match to TRBD1 covers 8 bases. CDR1 and CDR2 (germline): LNHDA, SQIVND (reference sequence). J gave up 8 bases and V 8 bases, and 16 bases lay outside the gene matches. This CDR3 contains 15 residues. The CDR3 DNA reads TGTGCCAGTCGAAATACCGGTGGACAGGGACGGGGCTACACCTTC. This gives the protein CASRNTGGQGRGYTF.

This clone was observed at least ten times. J is TRBJ2-3 and V is TRBV3-1; 9 nucleotides match TRBD2. Germline V gene lookup returns CDR1 LGHDT and CDR2 YNNKEL (reference sequence). CDR3 length: 16 amino acids. V lost 6 bases to trimming and J lost 2 bases; unmatched junction nucleotides: 9. In DNA, the CDR3 is TGTGCCAGCAGGGACGGAGGGACTAGCCCCACAGATACGCAGTATTTT. Its protein is CASRDGGTSPTDTQYF.

As for this clone: Since a much larger clone is just one base distant, this may be a read error. This sample includes further DNA sequences coding for the same CDR3. The chain is built from TRBV12-3 or TRBV12-4 and TRBJ2-3; D is unclear. V was trimmed by 4 bases and J by 0 bases, leaving 8 bases between them. The CDR3 sequence is 14 residues long. This CDR3 reads CASSSDHSTDTQYF. CDR3 nucleotides: TGTGCCAGCAGTTCTGACCACAGCACAGATACGCAGTATTTT.

This clone was recorded many times. One end of the junction fails to match germline, which may point to a read error. Other DNA sequences in the sample encode the same CDR3. The V call is TRBV3-1, the J call TRBJ2-7; 7 bases align to TRBD2. The CDR3 covers 17 residues. Per the germline V gene, CDR1 is LGHDT and CDR2 is YNNKEL (reference sequence). The DNA for the CDR3 is TGTGCCAGCAGCCAAGATCTAGACCTAGCGGTCTCCTACGAACAGTACTTC. It encodes CASSQDLDLAVSYEQYF.

This clone was seen repeatedly, ten times or more. V is TRBV2 and J is TRBJ1-3, with D uncertain. This CDR3 is 12 amino acids long. V lost 1 base to trimming and J lost 4 bases, with 2 bases between them. Germline CDR1 is SNHLY and CDR2 is FYNNEI. The chain's CDR3 is CASSEVGNTIYF. In nucleotides, the CDR3 is TGTGCCAGCAGTGAAGTGGGAAACACCATATATTTT.

This clone was picked up one time. It is likely a read error, because the conserved phenylalanine at the end of the CDR3 is missing. The J gene is TRBJ2-7, the V gene TRBV3-1; the D gene is possibly TRBD1 (6 bases). Germline loops: CDR1 LGHDT, CDR2 YNNKEL (reference sequence). The CDR3 totals 16 residues. The ends were cut back, 2 bases at V and 0 bases at J, with 14 bases in the middle. Here the CDR3 reads CASSQSGQPFSYEQYS. Written as DNA, the CDR3 is TGTGCCAGCAGCCAATCAGGACAGCCCTTCTCCTACGAGCAGTACTCC.

The chain carries TRBV9 and TRBJ2-7; a possible D gene is TRBD2 (6 bases). Per germline, CDR1 SGDLS and CDR2 YYNGEE. V lost 1 base to trimming and J lost 6 bases, with 20 bases between them. This CDR3 is 16 amino acids long. The CDR3, as DNA: TGTGCCAGCAGCGTAAGGGCAGAGGGAGGTCGTACCGAGCAGTACTTC. Protein sequence: CASSVRAEGGRTEQYF.

There are many counts of this clone. J is TRBJ2-5 and V is TRBV20-1, with 11 bases identical to TRBD2. This CDR3 is 15 amino acids long. Germline loops: CDR1 DFQATT, CDR2 SNEGSKA (reference sequence). The V segment lost 6 bases and the J segment 5 bases; nucleotides outside the gene matches: 11. The CDR3 coding sequence is TGCAGTGCCTTCGTTAGCGGGGGGGCTGGGGAGACCCAGTACTTC. It translates to CSAFVSGGAGETQYF.

In its sample, this clone was seen many times. Additional DNA sequences in this sample encode the identical CDR3. The chain carries TRBV13 and TRBJ2-5; 7 nucleotides line up with TRBD1. Germline trimming cut 1 base from V and 5 bases from J; bases unmatched to any gene: 1. Germline assignment: CDR1 PRHDT and CDR2 FYEKMQ (reference sequence). The CDR3 extends over 13 amino acids. CDR3 in DNA: TGTGCCAGCAGCTTAGAAGGGGGCGAGACCCAGTACTTC. Translating it yields CASSLEGGETQYF.

This clone is judged medium-sized (0.01 to 0.1%). The chain joins TRBV5-1 to TRBJ2-7, with 13 bases matching TRBD2. The CDR3 sequence is 15 residues long. Unmatched junction bases numbered 2, after V lost 5 bases and J lost 0 bases. Germline V gene data show CDR1 as SGHRS and CDR2 as YFSETQ. CDR3 coding DNA: TGCGCCAGCAGACGACTAGCGGGAGGCTCCTACGAGCAGTACTTC. Protein sequence: CASRRLAGGSYEQYF.

The chain is built from TRBV30 and TRBJ2-2; D is perhaps TRBD1 or TRBD2 (5 bases each). The CDR3 spans 13 residues. Germline V gene lookup returns CDR1 GTSNPN and CDR2 SVGIG (reference sequence). The germline V and J ends were trimmed by 4 bases and 4 bases, with 10 bases remaining between them. CDR3 bases: TGTGCCTGGACCGAGGGGCCCACCGGGGAGCTGTTTTTT. It specifies CAWTEGPTGELFF. The entire variable domain, with the rest obtained from reference TRBV30 and TRBJ2-2, is as follows: SQTIHQWPATLVQPVGSPLSLECTVEGTSNPNLYWYRQAAGRGLQLLFYSVGIGQISSEVPQNLSASRPQDRQFILSSKKLLLSDSGFYLCAWTEGPTGELFFGEGSRLTVL.

This clone turned up a few times. This chain joins TRBV19 and TRBJ2-7, with 9 bases aligning to TRBD2. This CDR3 has 14 residues. Losses at the gene ends were 6 bases for V and 2 bases for J; bases not matched to a gene: 5. Per germline, CDR1 LNHDA and CDR2 SQIVND (reference sequence). CDR3 DNA sequence: TGTGCCAGTAGAAAAAGCGGGAGGCCCTACGAGCAGTACTTC. Amino acids: CASRKSGRPYEQYF. Full variable domain (missing parts from reference TRBV19 and TRBJ2-7): DGGITQSPKYLFRKEGQNVTLSCEQNLNHDAMYWYRQDPGQGLRLIYYSQIVNDFQKGDIAEGYSVSREKKESFPLTVTSAQKNPTAFYLCASRKSGRPYEQYFGPGTRLTVT.

Worth noting for this clone: A clone one base away is much larger, so this may be a read error. The rearrangement uses TRBV6-1 and TRBJ2-7; 8 positions match TRBD2. Germline values: CDR1 MNHNS, CDR2 SASEGT. Trimming at V came to 2 bases and at J to 5 bases, leaving 5 bases not matched to a gene. There are 14 residues in the CDR3. The CDR3 reads CASSERSGGNEQYF. The CDR3 DNA is TGTGCCAGCAGTGAACGAAGCGGGGGTAACGAGCAGTACTTC.